The T cell receptor beta chain under discussion was sequenced for a study of blood T cell repertoires in COVID-19. Study context: There were acute and convalescent COVID-19 samples, and they came from the United States, Italy and Spain. T cells, B-cell-depleted T cells, or PBMCs supplied cDNA or gDNA.

Per the authors' pipeline: Amplifying reference gene primers gave estimates of nucleated cell counts. The repertoire was sequenced with immunoSEQ multiplex PCR; TCRdb's copy has only in-frame clones and lacks some. V and J calls plus clone size are reproduced from that table; the DNA served to infer D and trimming. The sample records more than 250,000 clones, about 85% being singletons. Participants, 18 to 89 years old, spanned around 25 US areas. V lost 4 bases and J lost 7, with 7 bases in between. The CDR3 spans 11 residues. Germline CDR1 reads ENHRY; CDR2 reads SYGVKD. The specimen was PBMCs or T cells enriched from blood (not recorded which). The TCR sequence derives from a woman in her twenties or thirties who had recovered from COVID-19. V and J are TRBV10-3 and TRBJ1-1; D gene unclear. The CDR3 protein is CAISGGIEAFF. DNA for the CDR3: TGTGCCATCAGTGGAGGAATTGAAGCTTTCTTT.